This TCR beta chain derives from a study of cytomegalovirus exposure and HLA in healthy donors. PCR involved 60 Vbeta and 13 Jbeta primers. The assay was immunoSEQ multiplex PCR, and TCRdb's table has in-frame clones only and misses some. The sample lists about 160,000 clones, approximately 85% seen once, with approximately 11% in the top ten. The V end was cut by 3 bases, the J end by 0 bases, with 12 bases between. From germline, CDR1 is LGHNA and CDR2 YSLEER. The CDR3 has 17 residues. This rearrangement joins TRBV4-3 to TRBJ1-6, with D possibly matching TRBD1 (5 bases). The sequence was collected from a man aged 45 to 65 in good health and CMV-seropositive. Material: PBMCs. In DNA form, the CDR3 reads TGCGCCAGCAGCCAGAGGGACGGGAGCTCCTATAATTCACCCCTCCACTTT. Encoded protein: CASSQRDGSSYNSPLHF.